This T cell receptor (beta chain) derives from a study of T-cell memory formation after mild COVID-19. Overall study context: TCR clusters were mostly confined to one donor each. General study points: CD4+ clones that contracted lay mainly in CM and EM; CD8+ ones lay in EMRA.

Germline CDR1 reads SQVTM; CDR2 reads ANQGSEA. V lost 0 bases and J lost 5, with 10 bases in between. This CDR3 has 14 residues. TCRdb passed the 5' RACE reads through MiXCR, listing each CDR3 protein once. The table includes 400,000 to 500,000 distinct CDR3 sequences, around 19% detected once. This clonotype was seen a few times. What it binds is unknown. The genes are TRBV29-1 and TRBJ2-2; D gene uncertain. This TCR was sampled from an adult woman who had mild COVID-19 (a few samples of this study predate the infection). Cell type and time point are not known. The sequenced sample consisted of PBMCs or a T cell subset sorted from them (not recorded which). As DNA, the CDR3 is TGCAGCGTTGAAGAATCTAGGAGTACCGGGGAGCTGTTTTTT. The encoded protein is CSVEESRSTGELFF.